This is a list of T cell receptor beta chains from one sample in a study of OX40 agonist ivuxolimab in advanced cancers. Libraries were prepared by immunoSEQ multiplex PCR; TCRdb keeps only in-frame clonotypes and omits some of them. This table holds 25,000 or so clones, roughly 88% found once. This specimen was CD4+ or CD8+ T cells sorted from blood, taken in a trial of the OX40 agonist ivuxolimab. These receptors all stem from an adult with an advanced solid tumor such as melanoma, head and neck, liver or kidney cancer. CDR3s include the opening cysteine and the closing phenylalanine or tryptophan. D genes are given only for firm matches. Some rows have no size entry. The others give once, few or many, or a class for an expanded clone.

few	.	TRBV30	TRBJ1-1	CAWSLRGQGRAFF	TGTGCCTGGAGTTTGAGAGGGCAGGGACGAGCTTTCTTT
once	TRBD2	TRBV11-2	TRBJ2-5	CASSFSGGQETQYF	TGTGCCAGCAGCTTTAGCGGGGGCCAAGAGACCCAGTACTTC
few	.	TRBV7-8	TRBJ2-2	CASSFDITGELFF	TGTGCCAGCAGCTTTGACATAACCGGGGAGCTGTTTTTT
.	.	TRBV23-1	TRBJ1-4	CASSQGGDLDEKLFF	TGCGCCAGCAGTCAGGGGGGCGACTTGGATGAAAAACTGTTTTTT
.	.	TRBV29-1	TRBJ2-7	CSVAAGDEQYF	TGCAGCGTCGCTGCAGGGGACGAGCAGTACTTC
.	.	TRBV2	TRBJ2-1	CASTGAILYNEQFF	TGTGCCAGCACAGGAGCGATACTCTACAATGAGCAGTTCTTC
.	.	TRBV6-6	TRBJ1-5	CASSSQGSPQHF	TGTGCCAGCAGTTCCCAGGGATCGCCCCAGCATTTT
.	.	TRBV5-1	TRBJ2-3	CASSLVAGPVTDTQYF	TGCGCCAGCAGCTTGGTTGCAGGACCCGTCACAGATACGCAGTATTTT
.	.	TRBV20-1	TRBJ1-1	CSGTPNTEAFF	TGCAGTGGTACCCCAAACACTGAAGCTTTCTTT
.	.	TRBV27	TRBJ2-2	CASSARATVSELFF	TGTGCCAGCAGTGCCCGGGCAACCGTGTCGGAGCTGTTTTTT
.	.	TRBV11-3	TRBJ2-5	CASSFGQTQYF	TGTGCCAGCAGCTTTGGTCAGACCCAGTACTTC
.	.	TRBV27	TRBJ2-3	CASSLRLALIGGDTQYF	TGTGCCAGCAGTTTAAGGCTAGCCCTTATAGGGGGAGATACGCAGTATTTT
.	TRBD1	TRBV28	TRBJ1-2	CAVGDRGYGYTF	TGTGCCGTCGGGGACAGGGGCTATGGCTACACCTTC
.	.	TRBV25-1	TRBJ1-3	CASSDPGRDSGNTIYF	TGTGCCAGCAGTGACCCAGGCCGCGACTCTGGAAACACCATATATTTT
.	TRBD1	TRBV27	TRBJ2-7	CASSGQGSKYEQYF	TGTGCCAGCAGCGGACAGGGTTCCAAGTACGAGCAGTACTTC
.	.	TRBV7-9	TRBJ2-2	CASGMGIWELFF	TGTGCCAGCGGGATGGGGATTTGGGAGCTGTTTTTT
.	.	TRBV5-6	TRBJ1-5	CASSLQGQPQHF	TGTGCCAGCAGCTTACAGGGCCAGCCCCAGCATTTT
.	.	TRBV6-5	TRBJ2-1	CASGGSYNEQFF	TGTGCCAGCGGGGGTTCCTACAATGAGCAGTTCTTC
.	.	TRBV28	TRBJ1-1	CASSSSWMGAFF	TGTGCCAGCAGTTCTAGTTGGATGGGGGCTTTCTTT
.	TRBD1	TRBV6-5	TRBJ1-1	CASSYSDRADTEAFF	TGTGCCAGCAGTTACTCGGACAGGGCGGACACTGAAGCTTTCTTT
few	.	TRBV29-1	TRBJ1-1	CSVDAPNTEAFF	TGCAGCGTTGATGCGCCGAACACTGAAGCTTTCTTT
.	.	TRBV5-4	TRBJ2-2	CASSLSGGTGELFF	TGTGCCAGCAGCTTGAGTGGCGGAACCGGGGAGCTGTTTTTT
.	.	TRBV19	TRBJ2-2	CASSILKRGMESTGELFF	TGTGCCAGTAGTATACTTAAACGGGGGATGGAGAGCACCGGGGAGCTGTTTTTT
.	TRBD1	TRBV5-1	TRBJ1-4	CASSMGQGDEKLFF	TGCGCCAGCAGCATGGGACAGGGAGATGAAAAACTGTTTTTT
.	.	TRBV10-3	TRBJ2-1	CAISERDWSSYNEQFF	TGTGCCATCAGTGAGAGGGACTGGTCCTCCTACAATGAGCAGTTCTTC
.	TRBD2	TRBV2	TRBJ2-7	CASSGGLIYYEQYF	TGTGCCAGCAGTGGGGGACTAATTTACTACGAGCAGTACTTC
.	.	TRBV7-9	TRBJ1-1	CASSLGMGRAEAFF	TGTGCCAGCAGCCTGGGCATGGGCAGGGCCGAAGCTTTCTTT
.	.	TRBV4-2	TRBJ1-3	CASSPLPRGGNTIYF	TGTGCCAGCAGTCCCCTTCCCCGGGGGGGAAACACCATATATTTT
.	.	TRBV5-1	TRBJ1-1	CASSLGLTEAFF	TGCGCCAGCAGCTTGGGACTCACTGAAGCTTTCTTT
.	.	TRBV29-1	TRBJ2-3	CSVSRNDPGAGQYF	TGCAGCGTTTCCCGTAACGACCCCGGGGCAGGGCAGTATTTT
.	.	TRBV29-1	TRBJ1-5	CSVSQGAGQPQHF	TGCAGCGTGTCCCAGGGTGCCGGTCAGCCCCAGCATTTT
.	TRBD1	TRBV29-1	TRBJ1-1	CSVGGQLNTEAFF	TGCAGCGTGGGGGGACAGTTAAACACTGAAGCTTTCTTT
.	TRBD2	TRBV19	TRBJ2-1	CASSSRGRDFNEQFF	TGTGCCAGTAGTTCTCGCGGGAGGGACTTTAATGAGCAGTTCTTC
.	.	TRBV7-2	TRBJ2-2	CASSTTFTGELFF	TGTGCCAGCAGCACGACTTTCACCGGGGAGCTGTTTTTT
.	.	TRBV28	TRBJ2-5	CASSPGRGKQETQYF	TGTGCCAGCAGTCCCGGTAGGGGCAAACAAGAGACCCAGTACTTC
.	.	TRBV5-5	TRBJ2-3	CASTYELRPQYF	TGTGCCAGCACCTACGAACTCCGCCCGCAGTATTTT
.	TRBD2	TRBV6-5	TRBJ2-7	CASSFTGTSDEQYF	TGTGCCAGCAGTTTCACCGGGACTAGTGACGAGCAGTACTTC
.	.	TRBV30	TRBJ1-3	CAWSVQPGPGNTIYF	TGTGCCTGGAGTGTACAGCCCGGGCCTGGAAACACCATATATTTT
.	.	TRBV6-6	TRBJ2-1	CASSYSTDPGDNEQFF	TGTGCCAGCAGTTACTCAACCGACCCCGGCGACAATGAGCAGTTCTTC
.	TRBD1	TRBV7-9	TRBJ1-1	CASSWGQGAEAFF	TGTGCCAGCAGCTGGGGACAGGGCGCTGAAGCTTTCTTT
.	.	TRBV6-4	TRBJ2-2	CTSSPDGTGELFF	TGTACCAGCAGTCCCGACGGGACCGGGGAGCTGTTTTTT
.	.	TRBV10-3	TRBJ1-4	CAISEEVANEKLFF	TGTGCCATCAGTGAGGAAGTGGCTAATGAAAAACTGTTTTTT
.	TRBD2	TRBV5-1	TRBJ2-5	CASSTRTSGSRRETQYF	TGCGCCAGCAGCACCCGGACTAGCGGGAGTAGGAGGGAGACCCAGTACTTC
.	TRBD2	TRBV28	TRBJ2-7	CASSLPGTSGYEQYF	TGTGCCAGCAGTCTCCCCGGGACTAGCGGCTACGAGCAGTACTTC
few	TRBD1	TRBV7-9	TRBJ1-1	CASSDPGQGRSEAFF	TGTGCCAGCAGCGATCCAGGACAGGGAAGGTCTGAAGCTTTCTTT
.	.	TRBV11-3	TRBJ2-1	CASSLDGLESNEQFF	TGTGCCAGCAGCTTAGATGGTCTAGAAAGCAATGAGCAGTTCTTC
.	.	TRBV11-2	TRBJ2-4	CASSLASALAKNIQYF	TGTGCCAGCAGCTTAGCGTCAGCTCTAGCCAAAAACATTCAGTACTTC
.	.	TRBV20-1	TRBJ2-5	CSATPLQTQYF	TGCAGTGCTACCCCACTCCAGACCCAGTACTTC
.	.	TRBV7-7	TRBJ2-5	CASSLISGQETQYF	TGTGCCAGCAGCTTAATCAGCGGCCAAGAGACCCAGTACTTC
.	.	TRBV18	TRBJ2-2	CASSLRIDTGELFF	TGTGCCAGCTCACTCCGAATTGACACCGGGGAGCTGTTTTTT